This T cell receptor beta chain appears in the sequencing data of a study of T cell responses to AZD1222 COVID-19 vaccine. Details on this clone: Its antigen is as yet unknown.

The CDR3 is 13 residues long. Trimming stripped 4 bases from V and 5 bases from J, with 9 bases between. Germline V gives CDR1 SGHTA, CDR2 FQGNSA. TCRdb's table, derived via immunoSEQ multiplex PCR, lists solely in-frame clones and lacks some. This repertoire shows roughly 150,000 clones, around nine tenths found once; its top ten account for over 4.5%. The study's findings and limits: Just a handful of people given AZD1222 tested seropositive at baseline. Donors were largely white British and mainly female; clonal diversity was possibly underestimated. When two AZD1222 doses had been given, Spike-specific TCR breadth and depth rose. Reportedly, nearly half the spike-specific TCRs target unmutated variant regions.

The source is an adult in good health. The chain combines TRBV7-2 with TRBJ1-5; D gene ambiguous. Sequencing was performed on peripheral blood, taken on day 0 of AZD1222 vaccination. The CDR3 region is CASSSNFDQPQHF. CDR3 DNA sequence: TGTGCCAGCAGCTCAAATTTCGATCAGCCCCAGCATTTT.